This TCR beta chain was obtained from a study of Ad26.COV2.S vaccination and SARS-CoV-2 variants. About the research overall: Intramuscular Ad26.COV2.S at 5x10^10 or 1x10^11 viral particles. General study points: Substantial breadth was reported for post-vaccination spike-specific CD8+ and CD4+ T cells.

The CDR3 runs 13 residues. Trimming removed 4 bases at V and 4 bases at J, with 13 bases between. Germline CDR1 and CDR2: GTSNPN and SVGIG (reference sequence). Comments on this clone: Antigen: not known.

Specified treatment: approximately 18 received Ad26.COV2.S at low or high dose, single or two shots; five or six received placebo; per-sample allocation not given. The samples were gathered on day 63 after the first injection of vaccine or placebo. The vaccine antigen was prefusion-stabilized Wuhan SARS-CoV-2 spike. Sequencing used immunoSEQ multiplex PCR; TCRdb keeps in-frame clones, though not all of them. The table records 200,000 to 250,000 clones, around nine tenths of them present only once. The sequence derives from a person aged 18-65 years who received the Ad26.COV2.S COVID-19 vaccine or a placebo. The V and J genes are TRBV30 and TRBJ1-2; no clear D gene. Sequences were derived from peripheral blood, sampled in a trial of Ad26.COV2.S vaccine versus placebo. CDR3 nucleotides: TGTGCCTGGACGCCAGACGGCCCCTATGGCTACACCTTC. Protein: CAWTPDGPYGYTF.